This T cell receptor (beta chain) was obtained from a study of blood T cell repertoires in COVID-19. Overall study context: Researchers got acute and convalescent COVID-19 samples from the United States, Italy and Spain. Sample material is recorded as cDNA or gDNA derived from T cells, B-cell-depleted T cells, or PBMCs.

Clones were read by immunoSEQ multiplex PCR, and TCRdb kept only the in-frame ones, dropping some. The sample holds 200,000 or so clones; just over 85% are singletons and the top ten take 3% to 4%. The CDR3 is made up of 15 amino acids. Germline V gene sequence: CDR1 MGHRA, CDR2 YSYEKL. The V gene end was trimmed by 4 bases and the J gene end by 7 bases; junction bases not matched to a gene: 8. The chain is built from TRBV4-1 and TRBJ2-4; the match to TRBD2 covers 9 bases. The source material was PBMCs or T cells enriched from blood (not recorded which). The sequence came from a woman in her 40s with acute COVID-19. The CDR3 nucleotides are TGCGCCAGCAGCCGATCTAGCGGGGCCAGGAACATTCAGTACTTC. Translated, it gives CASSRSSGARNIQYF.